The present T cell receptor (beta chain) was sequenced within a study of Graves' ophthalmopathy and Graves' hyperthyroidism. Amplifying from RNA transcripts, the study obtained TCR beta CDR3 regions. The first round was an RT-PCR with HTBI primers, and the second round was a multiplex PCR. TCRdb passed the multiplex PCR reads through MiXCR, listing each CDR3 protein once. The data contain about 700,000 distinct CDR3 sequences, 35% to 50% of them singletons. This clonotype was found many times. Germline V gene lookup returns CDR1 DFQATT and CDR2 SNEGSKA (reference sequence). The CDR3 loop spans 14 amino acids. The V gene lost 1 base and the J gene lost 3 bases, with 12 bases spanning the gap.

The sequencing sample was made of peripheral blood. This receptor was identified in an adult man with Graves' ophthalmopathy. The chain links TRBV20-1 to TRBJ1-2; D is perhaps TRBD1 (5 bases). The CDR3: CSARGDGPDYGYTF. The CDR3 coding sequence is TGCAGTGCTAGAGGGGACGGCCCGGACTATGGCTACACCTTC.